This paragraph covers one T cell receptor (beta chain) sequence. Its antigen is unknown. Generated by immunoSEQ multiplex PCR, the TCRdb table keeps only in-frame clones and is missing some. The sample consists of 55,000 to 80,000 clones, about 81% of them appearing once. This entry belongs to a study of OX40 agonist ivuxolimab in advanced cancers. General study findings and limits: Expanded peripheral T cell antigen specificity was not determined. The CD4+ and CD8+ T cells in the blood had expanded clonally by week 6 at 0.1 to 3.0 mg/kg. Expanded clones were, on average, more numerous among CD8+ T cells than CD4+.

Germline lookup yields CDR1 GTSNPN and CDR2 SVGIG (reference sequence). The junction had 21 bases not matched to a gene; V was cut back by 4 bases and J by 4 bases. The CDR3 spans 18 residues. Individuals having autoimmune disease history or systemic immunosuppression were not enrolled. This rearrangement joins TRBV30 to TRBJ2-5, with TRBD1 matching over 7 bases. The clonotype comes from an adult with an advanced solid tumor such as melanoma, head and neck, liver or kidney cancer. The specimen comprised CD4+ or CD8+ T cells sorted from blood, sampled in a trial of the OX40 agonist ivuxolimab. The CDR3 loop is CAWTHPPRGLRGRETQYF. The CDR3, as DNA: TGTGCCTGGACCCACCCCCCCCGGGGCCTCAGGGGGAGAGAGACCCAGTACTTC. The full variable domain, its missing parts supplied by reference TRBV30 and TRBJ2-5, is SQTIHQWPATLVQPVGSPLSLECTVEGTSNPNLYWYRQAAGRGLQLLFYSVGIGQISSEVPQNLSASRPQDRQFILSSKKLLLSDSGFYLCAWTHPPRGLRGRETQYFGPGTRLLVL.